One sample yielded the 12 T cell receptor beta chains listed below, sequenced in a study of preoperative IRX-2 immunotherapy in early breast cancer (dated by TCRdb to the late 2010s). The library came from the immunoSEQ multiplex PCR assay. The immuneACCESS repertoire file appears here via TCRdb, limited to in-frame rearrangements. These files lack a portion of the clones; in checked studies, under half of the deficit traces to unresolved V genes, and the cause of the others is not known. This sample is represented by 2,500 to 3,000 clones; about 80% of them were singletons. The top ten clonotypes cover approximately 13% of the sample. The sample's treatment or condition label, decoded: preoperative locoregional IRX-2 cytokine immunotherapy. The specimen was tumor tissue, collected after IRX-2 immunotherapy. The receptors come from a human donor with breast cancer.

The genes are TRBV5-1 and TRBJ1-4, with a weak D call TRBD1 (6 bases). Germline V gene data show CDR1 as SGHRS and CDR2 as YFSETQ. The CDR3 extends over 15 amino acids. V lost 1 base to trimming and J lost 7 bases, with 14 bases between them. The CDR3 sequence is CASSLLGGKGEKLFF. The CDR3 DNA reads as TGCGCCAGCAGCTTGTTAGGGGGTAAAGGTGAAAAACTGTTTTTT.

The gene calls are TRBV11-3 and TRBJ2-2, with no clear D. Germline V gives CDR1 SGHNT, CDR2 YENEEA. This CDR3 has 14 residues. V lost 3 bases, J lost 1 base, and 6 bases lay in between. Here the CDR3 reads CASSFSWNTGELFF. CDR3 nucleotide sequence: TGTGCCAGCAGCTTCAGCTGGAACACCGGGGAGCTGTTTTTT.

This chain connects TRBV19 to TRBJ1-2, with D tentatively TRBD1 (5 bases). The CDR3 contains 16 residues. V was pared by 6 bases and J by 3 bases, with 20 bases between. Germline values: CDR1 LNHDA, CDR2 SQIVND (reference sequence). The chain's CDR3 is CASRFNRWGNDYGYTF. The CDR3 region has the DNA TGTGCCAGTAGATTCAACAGATGGGGGAACGACTATGGCTACACCTTC.

The DNA for the CDR3 is TGTGCCAGTAGCCCCGACAGGGGTAGAAGGCAGCCCCAGCATTTT. Its translation is CASSPDRGRRQPQHF. The chain combines TRBV19 with TRBJ1-5, with TRBD1 matching 8 bases. V lost 6 bases, J lost 7 bases, and 11 bases stayed unmatched. Germline V gene data show CDR1 as LNHDA and CDR2 as SQIVND (reference sequence). The CDR3 has 15 amino acids. The whole variable domain, remainder taken from reference TRBV19 and TRBJ1-5, is DGGITQSPKYLFRKEGQNVTLSCEQNLNHDAMYWYRQDPGQGLRLIYYSQIVNDFQKGDIAEGYSVSREKKESFPLTVTSAQKNPTAFYLCASSPDRGRRQPQHFGDGTRLSIL.

CDR3 sequence: CASSFGGATDTQYF. The CDR3, as DNA: TGTGCCAGCAGTTTCGGAGGGGCCACAGATACGCAGTATTTT. The chain couples TRBV6-8 to TRBJ2-3, with D possibly TRBD2 on 6 matching bases. This CDR3 is built from 14 residues. The V end was cut by 4 bases, the J end by 2 bases, with 10 bases between. Germline loops: CDR1 MNHGY, CDR2 SAAAGT.

The chain joins TRBV30 to TRBJ1-2; D remains ambiguous. The CDR3 spans 17 residues. The V and J ends lost 1 base and 5 bases respectively, with 23 bases between them. The germline V gene has CDR1 GTSNPN and CDR2 SVGIG (reference sequence). The CDR3 DNA is TGTGCCTGGAGTGATAAGTCCCAAGGCCGGAGGAGTTATGGCTACACCTTC. As protein: CAWSDKSQGRRSYGYTF.

The chain joins TRBV11-3 to TRBJ2-1; perhaps D is TRBD1 or TRBD2 (5 bases each). There are 15 residues in the CDR3. The V gene's germline CDR1 is SGHNT and CDR2 YENEEA. V gave up 5 bases and J gave up 3 bases, with 14 bases separating them. The CDR3 sequence is CASSQSRDGYNEQFF. Written as DNA, the CDR3 is TGTGCCAGCAGCCAATCCCGGGACGGCTACAATGAGCAGTTCTTC.

The CDR3 reads CASSTASGYQETQYF. The DNA for the CDR3 is TGTGCCAGCAGCACCGCCTCGGGGTACCAAGAGACCCAGTACTTC. The genes are TRBV28 and TRBJ2-5; D is perhaps TRBD2 (5 bases). The V and J ends lost 6 bases and 0 bases respectively, with 14 bases between them. From germline, CDR1 is MDHEN and CDR2 SYDVKM. This CDR3 contains 15 residues.

The chain combines TRBV6-1 with TRBJ2-7, with TRBD1 as a possible D gene (7 bases). The CDR3 covers 15 residues. Deletions cut 0 bases from V and 3 bases from J, with 12 bases between. CDR1 is MNHNS and CDR2 is SASEGT in the germline V gene. The CDR3 is CASSEAGQGGYEQYF. The DNA for the CDR3 is TGTGCCAGCAGTGAAGCGGGGCAGGGGGGCTACGAGCAGTACTTC.

The genes are TRBV16 and TRBJ1-2; D remains unclear. CDR1 is KGHSY, CDR2 FQNENV, per germline. The CDR3 runs to 12 residues. The V gene lost 0 bases and the J gene lost 6 bases, with 5 bases spanning the gap. CDR3: CASSQSRNGYTF. The CDR3 coding sequence is TGTGCCAGCAGCCAATCTAGAAATGGCTACACCTTC. The full variable domain, in which reference TRBV16 and TRBJ1-2 provide the parts outside the CDR3, is GEEVAQTPKHLVRGEGQKAKLYCAPIKGHSYVFWYQQVLKNEFKFLISFQNENVFDETGMPKERFSAKCLPNSPCSLEIQATKLEDSAVYFCASSQSRNGYTFGSGTRLTVV.

The gene calls are TRBV7-1 and TRBJ1-1; 8 bases are shared with TRBD1. TRBV7-1 is an open reading frame, and its role is uncertain. The CDR3 totals 15 residues. V gave up 6 bases and J gave up 4 bases; unmatched junction bases: 10. The CDR3 loop is CASSFTGTGITEAFF. The CDR3 DNA follows: TGTGCCAGCAGTTTTACCGGGACAGGCATCACTGAAGCTTTCTTT.

The chain couples TRBV19 to TRBJ2-1, with no clear D. V dropped 3 bases and J dropped 9 bases, with 12 bases sitting between them. The V gene's germline CDR1 is LNHDA and CDR2 SQIVND (reference sequence). The CDR3 runs 13 residues. The CDR3 nucleotides read TGTGCCAGTAGTATGGTCAGTTCGGTTGAGCAGTTCTTC. Protein sequence: CASSMVSSVEQFF. The full variable domain, with the rest looked up from reference TRBV19 and TRBJ2-1, is DGGITQSPKYLFRKEGQNVTLSCEQNLNHDAMYWYRQDPGQGLRLIYYSQIVNDFQKGDIAEGYSVSREKKESFPLTVTSAQKNPTAFYLCASSMVSSVEQFFGPGTRLTVL.